The clone carrying this T cell receptor beta chain was seen a few times. Here immunoSEQ multiplex PCR was the method, and the copy in TCRdb shows in-frame clones only, minus some. The sample shows 58,000 or so clones, around 78% of them seen only once. The sample comes from a study of OX40 agonist ivuxolimab in advanced cancers. Study overall: Every 2 weeks, patients received ivuxolimab intravenously, dosed at 0.01 to 10 mg/kg.

Germline V lookup: CDR1 SGDLS, CDR2 YYNGEE. After removal of 0 bases from V and 10 bases from J, the junction contained 8 bases not matched to a gene. The CDR3 spans 15 residues. This sequence originates from an adult with an advanced solid tumor such as melanoma, head and neck, liver or kidney cancer. This rearrangement joins TRBV9 to TRBJ2-3; 10 positions agree with TRBD2. Material: CD4+ or CD8+ T cells sorted from blood, obtained in a trial of the OX40 agonist ivuxolimab. CDR3 residues: CASSVGERGGTSQYF. The CDR3 nucleotides are TGTGCCAGCAGCGTAGGGGAGCGGGGGGGCACTTCGCAGTATTTT.